A selection of T cell receptor beta chains follows, all from one sample in a study of shared clonotypes between healthy human individuals. The table came from immunoSEQ multiplex PCR; TCRdb's copy has only in-frame clones and leaves some out. Here the sample spans over 2 million clones, over 85% being singletons. The source material was naive CD8+ T cells sorted from blood. All receptors come from a man between 18 and 29 years old in good health. CDR3s include the opening cysteine and the closing phenylalanine or tryptophan. Fields, in order: J gene, D gene, clone size, V gene, CDR3 length, CDR3 DNA, CDR3 protein. The D gene is left open where the match is weak. Where a row states a size, it is once, few, many or the class of an expanded clone; other rows omit it.

j_call: TRBJ2-3
d_call: TRBD2
clone_size: NA
v_call: TRBV18
cdr3_length: 16
cdr3_nt: TGTGCCAGCTCACACGGGACTAGCGGGACCACAGATACGCAGTATTTT
cdr3_aa: CASSHGTSGTTDTQYF

j_call: TRBJ1-1
d_call: NA
clone_size: NA
v_call: TRBV28
cdr3_length: 13
cdr3_nt: TGTGCCAGCAGTTTAATGGTGAACACTGAAGCTTTCTTT
cdr3_aa: CASSLMVNTEAFF

j_call: TRBJ1-5
d_call: NA
clone_size: NA
v_call: TRBV15
cdr3_length: 14
cdr3_nt: TGTGCCACCAGCTCGGGGATTAGCAATCAGCCCCAGCATTTT
cdr3_aa: CATSSGISNQPQHF

j_call: TRBJ2-7
d_call: NA
clone_size: once
v_call: TRBV6-5
cdr3_length: 14
cdr3_nt: TGTGCCAGCAGTTACGTCGGTAAAACCTACGAGCAGTACTTC
cdr3_aa: CASSYVGKTYEQYF

j_call: TRBJ2-5
d_call: NA
clone_size: NA
v_call: TRBV14
cdr3_length: 16
cdr3_nt: TGTGCCAGCAGCCAAGGTTTGGCCCCCACGGGGGAGACCCAGTACTTC
cdr3_aa: CASSQGLAPTGETQYF

j_call: TRBJ2-7
d_call: NA
clone_size: NA
v_call: TRBV6-5
cdr3_length: 13
cdr3_nt: TGTGCCAGCAGTTACGGGCCTCGGACCGAGCAGTACTTC
cdr3_aa: CASSYGPRTEQYF

j_call: TRBJ2-2
d_call: NA
clone_size: NA
v_call: TRBV11-2
cdr3_length: 17
cdr3_nt: TGTGCCAGCAGCTTTCCCCGGGCAGGGGAGATTACCGGGGAGCTGTTTTTT
cdr3_aa: CASSFPRAGEITGELFF

j_call: TRBJ2-1
d_call: TRBD2
clone_size: NA
v_call: TRBV7-9
cdr3_length: 19
cdr3_nt: TGTGCCAGCAGCCCATCACGATCTCGGACTAGCGGGGATTACAATGAGCAGTTCTTC
cdr3_aa: CASSPSRSRTSGDYNEQFF

j_call: TRBJ1-2
d_call: NA
clone_size: NA
v_call: TRBV30
cdr3_length: 14
cdr3_nt: TGTGCCTGGAGTGGGGACACAACAAACTATGGCTACACCTTC
cdr3_aa: CAWSGDTTNYGYTF

j_call: TRBJ1-2
d_call: NA
clone_size: NA
v_call: TRBV2
cdr3_length: 16
cdr3_nt: TGTGCCAGCAGTGAAGCTCCCGGGACGGACGGATATGGCTACACCTTC
cdr3_aa: CASSEAPGTDGYGYTF

j_call: TRBJ2-7
d_call: TRBD1
clone_size: few
v_call: TRBV6-1
cdr3_length: 13
cdr3_nt: TGTGCCAGCAGACCGGGACAGTCCTACGAGCAGTACTTC
cdr3_aa: CASRPGQSYEQYF

j_call: TRBJ2-2
d_call: NA
clone_size: NA
v_call: TRBV18
cdr3_length: 15
cdr3_nt: TGTGCCAGCTCACCCGGAGTAGCTGGCACCGGGGAGCTGTTTTTT
cdr3_aa: CASSPGVAGTGELFF

j_call: TRBJ1-4
d_call: NA
clone_size: once
v_call: TRBV5-1
cdr3_length: 14
cdr3_nt: TGCGCCAGCAGCTTGGAGGGGATAAGCGGGGAACTGTTTTTT
cdr3_aa: CASSLEGISGELFF

j_call: TRBJ2-6
d_call: TRBD2
clone_size: NA
v_call: TRBV30
cdr3_length: 17
cdr3_nt: TGTGCCTGGGAATCAGGGCTAGCGGGCGCTGGGGCCAACGTCCTGACTTTC
cdr3_aa: CAWESGLAGAGANVLTF

j_call: TRBJ1-5
d_call: NA
clone_size: NA
v_call: TRBV9
cdr3_length: 14
cdr3_nt: TGTGCCAGCAGCCCCGACAGTATTGGACAGCCCCAGCATTTT
cdr3_aa: CASSPDSIGQPQHF

j_call: TRBJ2-2
d_call: NA
clone_size: NA
v_call: TRBV19
cdr3_length: 19
cdr3_nt: TGTGCCAGCCTTTCCGCTTGGCGATCCGGGACTGCGAACACCGGGGAGCTGTTTTTT
cdr3_aa: CASLSAWRSGTANTGELFF

j_call: TRBJ1-6
d_call: NA
clone_size: NA
v_call: TRBV9
cdr3_length: 12
cdr3_nt: TGTGCCAGCAGCGGTCAGGGCCCACCCCTCCACTTT
cdr3_aa: CASSGQGPPLHF

j_call: TRBJ2-3
d_call: NA
clone_size: NA
v_call: TRBV7-6
cdr3_length: 14
cdr3_nt: TGTGCCAGCAGCTTAGCGCCAGCTTTAGATACGCAGTATTTT
cdr3_aa: CASSLAPALDTQYF

j_call: TRBJ2-7
d_call: NA
clone_size: few
v_call: TRBV7-9
cdr3_length: 13
cdr3_nt: TGTGCCAGCAGCTCACTCGGGGGTGACGAGCAGTACTTC
cdr3_aa: CASSSLGGDEQYF

j_call: TRBJ1-2
d_call: TRBD1
clone_size: NA
v_call: TRBV7-9
cdr3_length: 14
cdr3_nt: TGTGCCAGCAGCTCGGACGACAGGGGATGGGGCTACACCTTC
cdr3_aa: CASSSDDRGWGYTF

j_call: TRBJ2-5
d_call: NA
clone_size: NA
v_call: TRBV9
cdr3_length: 13
cdr3_nt: TGTGCCAGCAGCGTAGGAGACTCAGAGACCCAGTACTTC
cdr3_aa: CASSVGDSETQYF

j_call: TRBJ1-2
d_call: TRBD1
clone_size: NA
v_call: TRBV27
cdr3_length: 15
cdr3_nt: TGTGCCAGCAGTCCGCGGACAGGGGGCGCGGATGGCTACACCTTC
cdr3_aa: CASSPRTGGADGYTF

j_call: TRBJ1-3
d_call: NA
clone_size: NA
v_call: TRBV4-1
cdr3_length: 13
cdr3_nt: TGCGCCAGCAGCCAAGGGCCTGGAAACACCATATATTTT
cdr3_aa: CASSQGPGNTIYF

j_call: TRBJ2-7
d_call: NA
clone_size: NA
v_call: TRBV6-4
cdr3_length: 16
cdr3_nt: TGTGCCAGCGTGACAGGACCCAACGTAGTCCCCTACGAGCAGTACTTC
cdr3_aa: CASVTGPNVVPYEQYF

j_call: TRBJ1-2
d_call: TRBD1
clone_size: once
v_call: TRBV25-1
cdr3_length: 16
cdr3_nt: TGTGCCAGCAGTGGGGTACCGGGACAGGGTGGGTATGGCTACACCTTC
cdr3_aa: CASSGVPGQGGYGYTF

j_call: TRBJ2-5
d_call: NA
clone_size: NA
v_call: TRBV29-1
cdr3_length: 15
cdr3_nt: TGCAGCGTTGACCCCCCGACAGGATTGGAAGAGACCCAGTACTTC
cdr3_aa: CSVDPPTGLEETQYF

j_call: TRBJ1-2
d_call: NA
clone_size: NA
v_call: TRBV7-9
cdr3_length: 16
cdr3_nt: TGTGCCAGCAGTACCGCCCCCCTGGGGGCTAACTATGGCTACACCTTC
cdr3_aa: CASSTAPLGANYGYTF

j_call: TRBJ2-7
d_call: NA
clone_size: NA
v_call: TRBV6-1
cdr3_length: 16
cdr3_nt: TGTGCCAGCAGTGATTTGGGAGCAACGACTTATTACGAGCAGTACTTC
cdr3_aa: CASSDLGATTYYEQYF

j_call: TRBJ2-2
d_call: NA
clone_size: once
v_call: TRBV19
cdr3_length: 13
cdr3_nt: TGTGCCAGTAGTATGGCTGAGCCCGGGGAGCTGTTTTTT
cdr3_aa: CASSMAEPGELFF

j_call: TRBJ1-2
d_call: NA
clone_size: NA
v_call: TRBV29-1
cdr3_length: 12
cdr3_nt: TGCAGCGTTGCCCCGGAAAACTATGGCTACACCTTC
cdr3_aa: CSVAPENYGYTF

j_call: TRBJ1-1
d_call: TRBD1
clone_size: NA
v_call: TRBV5-3
cdr3_length: 16
cdr3_nt: TGTGCCAGAAGCTTTCCCATTAGGCACAGGGGGCGAGAAGCTTTCTTT
cdr3_aa: CARSFPIRHRGREAFF

j_call: TRBJ2-1
d_call: TRBD2
clone_size: NA
v_call: TRBV6-1
cdr3_length: 15
cdr3_nt: TGTGCCAGCAGGAGACTAAGCGGGGGCCAGGGGGAGCAGTTCTTC
cdr3_aa: CASRRLSGGQGEQFF

j_call: TRBJ2-7
d_call: NA
clone_size: NA
v_call: TRBV4-1
cdr3_length: 14
cdr3_nt: TGCGCCAGCAGCCCTCGGACAGCAGCCTACGAGCAGTACTTC
cdr3_aa: CASSPRTAAYEQYF

j_call: TRBJ1-4
d_call: NA
clone_size: NA
v_call: TRBV5-4
cdr3_length: 13
cdr3_nt: TGTGCCAGCAGCCTGGAATGGGATGAAAAACTGTTTTTT
cdr3_aa: CASSLEWDEKLFF

j_call: TRBJ1-3
d_call: NA
clone_size: NA
v_call: TRBV30
cdr3_length: 14
cdr3_nt: TGTGCCTGGCAGGACAGCTTCTCTGGAAACACCATATATTTT
cdr3_aa: CAWQDSFSGNTIYF

j_call: TRBJ1-5
d_call: NA
clone_size: NA
v_call: TRBV28
cdr3_length: 15
cdr3_nt: TGTGCCAGCAGGGCCGCGACGGGGGGCAATCAGCCCCAGCATTTT
cdr3_aa: CASRAATGGNQPQHF

j_call: TRBJ1-5
d_call: NA
clone_size: NA
v_call: TRBV19
cdr3_length: 16
cdr3_nt: TGTGCCAGTAGTATAGATAAAGGGGGGAGCAATCAGCCCCAGCATTTT
cdr3_aa: CASSIDKGGSNQPQHF

j_call: TRBJ2-7
d_call: NA
clone_size: NA
v_call: TRBV4-1
cdr3_length: 14
cdr3_nt: TGCGCCAGCAGCCAAGGGCCTACGCCCTACGAGCAGTACTTC
cdr3_aa: CASSQGPTPYEQYF

j_call: TRBJ2-7
d_call: TRBD1
clone_size: NA
v_call: TRBV7-9
cdr3_length: 15
cdr3_nt: TGTGCCAGCAGCTTAGTACGGGACAGCTCCTACGAGCAGTACTTC
cdr3_aa: CASSLVRDSSYEQYF

j_call: TRBJ2-3
d_call: NA
clone_size: NA
v_call: TRBV4-1
cdr3_length: 17
cdr3_nt: TGCGCCAGCAGCCAGTTAAAGGAGGCCATTAGCACAGATACGCAGTATTTT
cdr3_aa: CASSQLKEAISTDTQYF

j_call: TRBJ1-1
d_call: NA
clone_size: NA
v_call: TRBV6-1
cdr3_length: 12
cdr3_nt: TGTGCCAGCAGTGAAGCGAGCCCCGAAGCTTTCTTT
cdr3_aa: CASSEASPEAFF

j_call: TRBJ1-5
d_call: NA
clone_size: NA
v_call: TRBV4-1
cdr3_length: 16
cdr3_nt: TGCGCCAGCAGCCAAGATGGGGGTGTATTCGGTCAGCCCCAGCATTTT
cdr3_aa: CASSQDGGVFGQPQHF

j_call: TRBJ2-7
d_call: NA
clone_size: once
v_call: TRBV5-1
cdr3_length: 15
cdr3_nt: TGCGCCAGCAGCCTCGACGGCCGCTTGCTCTACGAGCAGTACTTC
cdr3_aa: CASSLDGRLLYEQYF

j_call: TRBJ2-7
d_call: TRBD1
clone_size: NA
v_call: TRBV7-9
cdr3_length: 14
cdr3_nt: TGTGCCAGCAGCTTTCGGGACAGCCCCTGGGAGCAGTACTTC
cdr3_aa: CASSFRDSPWEQYF

j_call: TRBJ2-2
d_call: TRBD1
clone_size: NA
v_call: TRBV28
cdr3_length: 16
cdr3_nt: TGTGCCAGCAGTTTGTCCGGGACAGGGAACACCGGGGAGCTGTTTTTT
cdr3_aa: CASSLSGTGNTGELFF

j_call: TRBJ2-7
d_call: NA
clone_size: NA
v_call: TRBV5-4
cdr3_length: 16
cdr3_nt: TGTGCCAGCAGCTATGGTGGGTCCGGACCGGGCGGCATGCAGTACTTC
cdr3_aa: CASSYGGSGPGGMQYF